The 24 T cell receptor beta chains listed next were all sequenced from one sample in a study of HIV-infected patients and healthy controls. Follow-up blood was drawn about 14 weeks, roughly three months, after antiretroviral therapy began. The repertoire came from unfractionated whole blood and reflected all unsorted peripheral T cells. Alpha and beta constant-region primers primed reverse transcription of about 500 ng RNA. Each of the alpha and beta chains got its own library through chain-specific third strand synthesis with indices. TCRdb reprocessed the 5' RACE reads with MiXCR, giving one entry per CDR3 protein. The profile covers roughly 14,000 distinct CDR3 sequences, with 12% appearing a single time and around 40% taken by the ten largest. Sample: blood, taken during antiretroviral therapy. The receptors originated from an adult with HIV infection. The donor label of this sample is uncertain.

In its sample, this clonotype was seen many times. The gene calls are TRBV24-1 and TRBJ2-5; 12 bases map to TRBD1. This CDR3 region has 16 residues. V shed 4 bases, J shed 4 bases, and the junction held 6 bases outside the gene matches. CDR1 and CDR2 from the germline V gene are KGHDR and SFDVKD. The CDR3 nucleotides are TGTGCCACCAGTGACCCCGGGACAGGGGGCAGAGAGACCCAGTACTTC. Protein product: CATSDPGTGGRETQYF.

This clonotype was recorded at least ten times. The chain employs TRBV6-6 and TRBJ2-7, with D unclear. Between the trimmed V and J ends, which lost 2 bases and 5 bases, there was a span of 4 bases. The germline CDR1 and CDR2 sequences are MNHNY and SVGAGI (reference sequence). There are 11 residues in the CDR3. For the CDR3, the DNA is TGTGCCAGCAGTTACAGGGACGAGCAGTACTTC. Residues: CASSYRDEQYF.

The V gene is TRBV19, the J gene TRBJ2-3, with D possibly being TRBD2 (5 bases). CDR1 is LNHDA, CDR2 SQIVND, per germline (reference sequence). Deletions cut 6 bases from V and 2 bases from J, with 15 bases between. The CDR3 extends over 15 amino acids. CDR3 sequence reads: CASSKRNSDTDTQYF. In DNA, the CDR3 is TGTGCCAGTAGCAAACGTAATAGCGACACAGATACGCAGTATTTT.

This clonotype has more than one count but fewer than ten. This chain connects TRBV6-5 to TRBJ1-4, with TRBD1 matching 7 bases. J was trimmed by 4 bases and V by 7 bases; bases with no gene match: 6. This CDR3 has 14 amino acids. Germline loops: CDR1 MNHEY, CDR2 SVGAGI. The CDR3 reads CASNRQGNNEKLFF. The CDR3 DNA reads as TGTGCCAGCAACCGACAGGGTAATAATGAAAAACTGTTTTTT.

Worth noting for this clonotype: A much larger clone lies a single base off, so this may be a read error. The chain uses TRBV5-1 and TRBJ2-5, with 7 positions matching TRBD2. V dropped 5 bases and J dropped 5; count of bases not matched to a gene: 12. This CDR3 has 15 residues. Germline V gives CDR1 SGHRS, CDR2 YFSETQ. CDR3 residues: CASRLSTGGSETQYF. CDR3 nucleotides: TGCGCCAGCAGACTATCGACGGGGGGATCGGAGACCCAGTACTTC.

This clonotype was detected ten times or more. The chain links TRBV5-6 to TRBJ2-1; D is uncertain. The CDR3 contains 13 residues. Per germline, CDR1 SGHDT and CDR2 YYEEEE. Trimming took off 4 bases at V and 0 bases at J, with 5 bases between the two ends. Written as DNA, the CDR3 is TGTGCCAGCAGCCCAGTCTCCTACAATGAGCAGTTCTTC. Translated, it gives CASSPVSYNEQFF.

This clonotype was seen repeatedly, ten times or more. J is TRBJ2-3 and V is TRBV5-1, with TRBD1 identical over 8 bases. The CDR3 is 16 residues long. Germline trimming cut 0 bases from V and 3 bases from J; bases unmatched to any gene: 6. CDR1 and CDR2 from the germline V gene are SGHRS and YFSETQ. The CDR3 reads CASSLDGTGTTDTQYF. CDR3 bases: TGCGCCAGCAGCTTGGATGGGACAGGAACAACAGATACGCAGTATTTT.

Note on this clonotype: This may be a read error, as it is one base from a much larger clone. The CDR3 loop reads CASSLGTVTEDTHYF. In nucleotides, the CDR3 is TGTGCCAGCAGCTTAGGGACCGTAACGGAGGATACGCATTATTTT. The chain joins TRBV13 to TRBJ2-3; tentatively, D is TRBD2 (5 bases). This CDR3 contains 15 residues. Germline V CDR1 and CDR2: PRHDT, FYEKMQ (reference sequence).

Note on this clonotype: At one end, the junction sequence differs from germline, possibly due to a read error. This chain connects TRBV18 to TRBJ2-5, with D perhaps assigned TRBD1 or TRBD2 (5 bases each). Per the germline V gene, CDR1 is KGHSH and CDR2 is LQKENI. The CDR3 consists of 15 residues. This CDR3 is CASSRGTNTGETPYF. CDR3 DNA: TGTGCCAGCTCAAGAGGGACCAACACCGGAGAGACCCCGTACTTC.

In this sample, this clonotype turned up many times. The chain uses TRBV11-1 and TRBJ2-6; D is unclear. Germline V gene sequence: CDR1 SGHAT, CDR2 FQDESV (reference sequence). This CDR3 is built from 17 residues. Trimming removed 3 bases from V and 0 bases from J, with 12 bases in between. CDR3 region: CASSLGLYASGANVLTF. CDR3 bases: TGTGCCAGCAGCTTGGGCCTGTATGCCTCTGGGGCCAACGTCCTGACTTTC.

This clonotype was picked up a small number of times. The genes are TRBV2 and TRBJ1-4; 8 bases are a match to TRBD1. The germline V gene has CDR1 SNHLY and CDR2 FYNNEI. The CDR3 is made up of 17 amino acids. V was pared by 0 bases and J by 8 bases, with 11 bases of the junction left unmatched. The CDR3 spells CASSEASAGGLGEKLFF. CDR3 DNA: TGTGCCAGCAGTGAAGCCTCGGCAGGGGGCCTCGGGGAAAAACTGTTTTTT.

This sequence joins TRBV29-1 and TRBJ2-7; D possibly corresponds to TRBD2 (6 bases). This CDR3 has 14 amino acids. Trimming removed 6 bases at V and 5 bases at J, with 20 bases between. Germline V gene lookup returns CDR1 SQVTM and CDR2 ANQGSEA. This chain's CDR3 is CSVEDGSHSDEQYF. The DNA of the CDR3 is TGCAGCGTCGAGGACGGGAGTCATAGCGACGAGCAGTACTTC.

V and J are TRBV6-2 or TRBV6-3 and TRBJ1-3; 7 positions match TRBD1. Germline CDR1 and CDR2: MNHEY and SVGEGT. The V segment lost 5 bases and the J segment 4 bases; nucleotides outside the gene matches: 11. This CDR3 has 16 residues. The CDR3 DNA sequence: TGTGCCAGCAGTGACCCGTACAGGGGAGAAGGAAACACCATATATTTT. It encodes CASSDPYRGEGNTIYF.

The V and J genes are TRBV6-6 and TRBJ2-7; maybe TRBD2 (6 bases). V lost 7 bases to trimming and J lost 3 bases, with 7 bases between them. CDR1 MNHNY and CDR2 SVGAGI come from the germline V gene (reference sequence). The CDR3 loop spans 11 amino acids. The CDR3 loop is CASTGGYEQYF. The CDR3 nucleotides are TGTGCCAGCACCGGGGGCTACGAGCAGTACTTC.

This clonotype has a count of ten or more. The junction shows a germline mismatch at one end, possibly a read error. This chain connects TRBV30 to TRBJ2-3, with D unclear. Per germline, CDR1 GTSNPN and CDR2 SVGIG (reference sequence). The CDR3 consists of 14 residues. For the CDR3, the DNA is TGTGCCTGGAGGCCCGGGCCCAACACAAATACGCAGTATTTT. As protein: CAWRPGPNTNTQYF.

This clonotype was observed many times. The CDR3, as DNA: TGTGCCAGCAGTTCAAGTCGACAGGGTACCAATCAGCCCCAGCATTTT. Translating gives CASSSSRQGTNQPQHF. The chain carries TRBV12-3 or TRBV12-4 and TRBJ1-5; TRBD1 matches at 7 bases. The CDR3 runs 16 residues. The V segment lost 4 bases and the J segment 3 bases; nucleotides outside the gene matches: 9.

Only a few counts were recorded for this clonotype. The rearrangement links TRBV12-3 or TRBV12-4 to TRBJ2-3; TRBD2 matches at 12 bases. This CDR3 comprises 14 residues. V shed 6 bases, J shed 7 bases, and the junction held 5 bases outside the gene matches. CDR3 loop: CASRRTSGGYTQYF. The CDR3 nucleotides read TGTGCCAGCAGGCGTACTAGCGGGGGGTATACGCAGTATTTT.

This clonotype was seen many times. The gene calls are TRBV7-7 and TRBJ2-3, with 8 bases fitting TRBD1. J was trimmed by 3 bases and V by 1 base; bases with no gene match: 3. From germline, CDR1 is SSHAT and CDR2 FNYEAQ (reference sequence). CDR3 size: 15 residues. The CDR3 sequence: CASSLGTGLTDTQYF. The CDR3 DNA is TGTGCCAGCAGCTTAGGGACAGGGTTGACAGATACGCAGTATTTT.

This clonotype was recorded many times. The chain is built from TRBV19 and TRBJ1-5; 9 nucleotides line up with TRBD1. The ends lost 7 bases at V and 4 bases at J; junction bases unmatched: 8. Germline V lookup: CDR1 LNHDA, CDR2 SQIVND (reference sequence). The CDR3 is 15 amino acids. The CDR3, as DNA: TGTGCCAGTACTCCAACAGGGGGCTGGAATCAGCCCCAGCATTTT. It yields the protein CASTPTGGWNQPQHF.

This clonotype was seen at least ten times. The rearrangement uses TRBV19 and TRBJ2-3, with D perhaps matching TRBD1 (6 bases). This CDR3 is 15 amino acids long. Germline V gene data show CDR1 as LNHDA and CDR2 as SQIVND (reference sequence). With 5 bases removed from V and 2 bases from J, the gap between germline ends came to 14 bases. The DNA for the CDR3 is TGTGCCAGTAGTCCTCGACAGGCGGTCACAGATACGCAGTATTTT. This gives the protein CASSPRQAVTDTQYF.

This clonotype was seen repeatedly, ten times or more. The V gene is TRBV12-3 or TRBV12-4, the J gene TRBJ2-2; 8 nucleotides agree with TRBD1. Losses at the gene ends were 5 bases for V and 0 bases for J; bases not matched to a gene: 5. The CDR3 has 16 residues. The CDR3 DNA follows: TGTGCCAGCAGTCTCAGGACAGGGACGAACACCGGGGAGCTGTTTTTT. Protein: CASSLRTGTNTGELFF.

This clonotype was counted many times. V and J are TRBV20-1 and TRBJ2-2; the D is unclear. Germline V CDR1 and CDR2: DFQATT, SNEGSKA (reference sequence). This CDR3 region has 13 residues. Trimming pared 0 bases from V and 6 bases from J, leaving 8 bases between. The CDR3 sequence: CSARDPRPGELFF. CDR3 DNA: TGCAGTGCTAGAGATCCAAGGCCCGGGGAGCTGTTTTTT.

This clonotype showed up many times. The chain carries TRBV7-2 and TRBJ1-3, with 8 nucleotides matching TRBD1. The germline V gene has CDR1 SGHTA and CDR2 FQGNSA. This CDR3 has 16 residues. Trimming took 4 bases from V and 3 from J; bases not matched to a gene: 8. In DNA, the CDR3 is TGTGCCAGCAGCTCTCCAACAGGGGGTAGTGGAAACACCATATATTTT. It yields the protein CASSSPTGGSGNTIYF.

This clonotype occurred many times. The V call is TRBV12-3 or TRBV12-4, the J call TRBJ2-2; 10 nucleotides agree with TRBD2. The CDR3 loop spans 16 amino acids. Trimming at V came to 5 bases and at J to 4 bases, leaving 7 bases not matched to a gene. The DNA for the CDR3 is TGTGCCAGCAGTCGAGCGGGAGGGCCCCCCACCGGGGAGCTGTTTTTT. Its protein product is CASSRAGGPPTGELFF.